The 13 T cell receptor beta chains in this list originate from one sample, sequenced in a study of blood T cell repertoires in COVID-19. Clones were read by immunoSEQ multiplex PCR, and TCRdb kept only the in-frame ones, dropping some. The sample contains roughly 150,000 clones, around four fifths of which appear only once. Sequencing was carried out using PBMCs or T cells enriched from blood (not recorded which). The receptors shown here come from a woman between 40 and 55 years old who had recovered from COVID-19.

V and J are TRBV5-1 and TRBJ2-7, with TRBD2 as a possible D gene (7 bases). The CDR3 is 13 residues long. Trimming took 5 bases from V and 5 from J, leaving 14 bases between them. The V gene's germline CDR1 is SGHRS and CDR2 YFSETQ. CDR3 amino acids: CASRGGSGDEQYF. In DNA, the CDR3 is TGCGCCAGCAGAGGGGGGAGCGGGGACGAGCAGTACTTC.

The CDR3 DNA reads TGTGCCAGCAGCTTTCGGGTAGCGGACAATTACGAGCAGTACTTC. Protein: CASSFRVADNYEQYF. J is TRBJ2-7 and V is TRBV5-6; the D gene is possibly TRBD2 (6 bases). The V and J ends lost 2 bases and 4 bases respectively, with 16 bases between them. The CDR3 runs 15 residues. Germline-derived CDR1 and CDR2 are SGHDT and YYEEEE.

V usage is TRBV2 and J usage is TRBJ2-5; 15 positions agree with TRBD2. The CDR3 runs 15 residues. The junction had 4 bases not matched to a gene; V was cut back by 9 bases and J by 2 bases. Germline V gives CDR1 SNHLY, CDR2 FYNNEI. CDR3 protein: CASLGTSGGQETQYF. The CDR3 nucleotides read TGTGCCAGTCTAGGGACTAGCGGGGGGCAAGAGACCCAGTACTTC.

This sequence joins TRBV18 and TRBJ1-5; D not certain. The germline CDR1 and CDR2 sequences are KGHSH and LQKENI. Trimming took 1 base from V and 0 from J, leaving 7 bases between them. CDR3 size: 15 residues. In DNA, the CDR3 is TGTGCCAGCTCACCACGGCGGTTTAGCAATCAGCCCCAGCATTTT. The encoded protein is CASSPRRFSNQPQHF.

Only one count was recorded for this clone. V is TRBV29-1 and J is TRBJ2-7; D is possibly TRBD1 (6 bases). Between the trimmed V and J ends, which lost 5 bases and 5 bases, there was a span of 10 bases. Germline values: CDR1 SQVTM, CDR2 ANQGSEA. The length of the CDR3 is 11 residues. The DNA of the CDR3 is TGCAGCGTTTACAGGGAAAACGAGCAGTACTTC. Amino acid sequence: CSVYRENEQYF.

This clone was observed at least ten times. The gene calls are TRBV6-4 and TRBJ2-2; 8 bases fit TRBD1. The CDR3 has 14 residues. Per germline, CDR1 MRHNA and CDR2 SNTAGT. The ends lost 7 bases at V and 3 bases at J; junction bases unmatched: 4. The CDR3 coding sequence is TGTGCCAGCACCCCGGGACAGGACACCGGGGAGCTGTTTTTT. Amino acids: CASTPGQDTGELFF.

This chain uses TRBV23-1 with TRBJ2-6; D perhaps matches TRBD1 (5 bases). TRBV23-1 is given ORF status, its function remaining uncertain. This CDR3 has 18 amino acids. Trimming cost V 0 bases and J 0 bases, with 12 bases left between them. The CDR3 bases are TGCGCCAGCAGTCAATCCTTAGACAGAATCTCTGGGGCCAACGTCCTGACTTTC. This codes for CASSQSLDRISGANVLTF.

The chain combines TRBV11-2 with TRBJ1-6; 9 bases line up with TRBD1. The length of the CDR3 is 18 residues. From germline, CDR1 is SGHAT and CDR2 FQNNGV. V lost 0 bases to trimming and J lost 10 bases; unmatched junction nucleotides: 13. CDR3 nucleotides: TGTGCCAGCAGCTTAGATCGTGGGACAGGGAGGGGCCAATCACCCCTCCACTTT. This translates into CASSLDRGTGRGQSPLHF. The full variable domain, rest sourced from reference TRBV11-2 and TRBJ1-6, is EAGVAQSPRYKIIEKRQSVAFWCNPISGHATLYWYQQILGQGPKLLIQFQNNGVVDDSQLPKDRFSAERLKGVDSTLKIQPAKLEDSAVYLCASSLDRGTGRGQSPLHFGNGTRLTVT.

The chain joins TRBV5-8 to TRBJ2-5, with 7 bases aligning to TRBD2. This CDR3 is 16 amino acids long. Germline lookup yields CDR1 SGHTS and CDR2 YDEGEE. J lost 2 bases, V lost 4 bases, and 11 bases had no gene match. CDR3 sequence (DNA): TGTGCCAGCAGCCCTGGGGTAGCGGGCGGGCAAGAGACCCAGTACTTC. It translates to CASSPGVAGGQETQYF.

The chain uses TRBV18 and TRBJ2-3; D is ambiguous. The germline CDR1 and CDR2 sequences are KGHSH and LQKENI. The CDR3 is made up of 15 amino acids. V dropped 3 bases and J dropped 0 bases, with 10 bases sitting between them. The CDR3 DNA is TGTGCCAGCTCACCGAACCCCAGTAGCACAGATACGCAGTATTTT. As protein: CASSPNPSSTDTQYF.

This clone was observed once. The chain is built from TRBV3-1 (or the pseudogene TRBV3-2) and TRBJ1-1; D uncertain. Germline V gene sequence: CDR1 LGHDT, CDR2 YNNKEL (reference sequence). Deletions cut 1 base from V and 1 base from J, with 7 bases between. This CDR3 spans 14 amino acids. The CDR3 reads CASSQVSRNTEAFF. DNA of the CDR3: TGTGCCAGCAGCCAAGTTTCCAGGAACACTGAAGCTTTCTTT.

For the CDR3, the DNA is TGCAGTGCTAGTGGGACTTCCATCACCGGGGAGCTGTTTTTT. Translated, it gives CSASGTSITGELFF. The rearrangement links TRBV20-1 to TRBJ2-2, with D perhaps matching TRBD2 (6 bases). CDR3 size: 14 residues. Trimming cost V 3 bases and J 4 bases, with 12 bases left between them. The germline V gene encodes CDR1 DFQATT and CDR2 SNEGSKA (reference sequence).

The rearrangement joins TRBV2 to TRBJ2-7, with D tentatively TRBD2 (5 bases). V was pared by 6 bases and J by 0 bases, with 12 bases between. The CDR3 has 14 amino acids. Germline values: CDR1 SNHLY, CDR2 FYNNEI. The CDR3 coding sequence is TGTGCCAGCAGAGTGAGGGAAAACTCCTACGAGCAGTACTTC. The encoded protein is CASRVRENSYEQYF.